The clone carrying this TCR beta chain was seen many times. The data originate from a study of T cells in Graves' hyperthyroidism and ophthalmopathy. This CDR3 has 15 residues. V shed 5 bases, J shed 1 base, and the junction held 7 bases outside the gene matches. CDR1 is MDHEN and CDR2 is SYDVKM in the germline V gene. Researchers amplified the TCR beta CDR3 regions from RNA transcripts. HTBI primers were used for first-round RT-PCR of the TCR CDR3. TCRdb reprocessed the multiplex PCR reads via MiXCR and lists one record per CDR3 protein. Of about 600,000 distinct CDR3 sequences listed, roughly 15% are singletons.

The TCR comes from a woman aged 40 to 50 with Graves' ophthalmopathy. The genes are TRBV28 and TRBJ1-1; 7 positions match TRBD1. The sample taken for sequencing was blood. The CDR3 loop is CASSPTGRGNTEAFF. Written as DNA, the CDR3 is TGTGCCAGCAGTCCGACAGGGCGGGGGAACACTGAAGCTTTCTTT.